The TCR beta chain described here comes from a study of shared clonotypes between healthy human individuals. All of the donors resided in Nashville, Tennessee, and each was a Caucasian adult. Every subset had its genomic DNA shared out evenly among several immunoSEQ plates. The table came from immunoSEQ multiplex PCR; TCRdb's copy has only in-frame clones and leaves some out. This sample has 2 million to 2.5 million clones, with just under 95% found just once. Study observations and caveats: Non-shared clonotypes showed lower generation probabilities than clonotypes common to all four donors. Researchers found naive subsets generally carried larger estimated richness than memory subsets.

Comments on this clone: Its antigen is undetermined.

Germline V gene sequence: CDR1 SGHNT, CDR2 YENEEA. CDR3 size: 14 residues. The V end lost 6 bases, the J end lost 5 bases, and 14 bases lay between the germline ends. The origin of this receptor is a man between 18 and 35 years old in good health. Some clones in this sample may be carry-over from other donors' samples. The specimen was naive CD4+ T cells from PBMCs. Subset given: CD45RA+ positively selected. This chain connects TRBV11-3 to TRBJ1-5, with TRBD1 as a possible D gene (5 bases). In nucleotides, the CDR3 is TGTGCCAGCAGACCCGGGACTGTAGATCAGCCCCAGCATTTT. Translated: CASRPGTVDQPQHF.